Below, 2 T cell receptor beta chains from the same sample are listed, as sequenced in a study of CXCR3-negative and CXCR3-positive naive CD8 T cells. Study-level points and caveats: CXCR3-positive naive cells carried more hydrophobic TRB CDR3s than CXCR3-negative ones.

The antigens these receptors bind are not known. The study made its TRB cDNA libraries by 5' RACE, adding UMI labels. TCRdb re-called the 5' RACE reads and gives one entry per CDR3 protein, without DNA. In all, the sample yields 80,000 to 100,000 distinct CDR3 sequences. Sequencing was carried out using naive CXCR3+ CD8+ T cells from blood. This sample's subset: CD45RO-CCR7+CD27+CD95- naive CD8+ T cells expressing CXCR3 (TNR3+). The receptors here all came from a human donor in good health. Some clones in this sample may be carry-over from other donors' samples.

The J gene is TRBJ1-1, the V gene TRBV19; TCRdb names TRBD1, which stays unverified in the absence of DNA. The CDR3 runs to 11 residues. Germline-derived CDR1 and CDR2 are LNHDA and SQIVND (reference sequence). The CDR3 is CASSWDLEAFF. Using reference TRBV19 and TRBJ1-1 for the parts outside the CDR3, the full variable domain is DGGITQSPKYLFRKEGQNVTLSCEQNLNHDAMYWYRQDPGQGLRLIYYSQIVNDFQKGDIAEGYSVSREKKESFPLTVTSAQKNPTAFYLCASSWDLEAFFGQGTRLTVV.

The V call is TRBV27, the J call TRBJ2-3; TCRdb's assignment of TRBD1 cannot be checked, as there is no DNA. The length of the CDR3 is 15 residues. The germline V gene has CDR1 MNHEY and CDR2 SMNVEV (reference sequence). The CDR3 is CASSARTFSTDTQYF.